The sequence of this TCR beta chain was determined in a study of vaccination and CD4 T cells after COVID-19. At the level of the study: The interval from dose two to post-vaccine sampling had a median of about 66 days, and it ranged from 14 to 241. Stimulation used overlapping spike peptides from SARS-CoV-2, HCoV-NL63, HCoV-OC43 and HCoV-229E.

Concerning this clonotype: As yet, its antigen is unknown.

The Oncomine TCR Beta short-read assay was applied to DNA of cultured CD4+ T cells. Cultured CD4+ T cells yielded the extracted genomic DNA. Each CDR3 protein is one row after TCRdb ran MiXCR on the PCR reads. The sample contains fewer than 15,000 distinct CDR3 sequences, around three fifths of which appear only once. Germline CDR1 reads SGHNT; CDR2 reads YYREEE (reference sequence). V was clipped by 4 bases and J by 5 bases; unmatched bases: 5. The CDR3 covers 13 residues. The treatment here: approximately nine-day PBMC culture with coronavirus spike peptide pools or control peptides (ViraFEST assay).

Sequenced material: CD4+ T cells from blood, cultured in vitro. J is TRBJ1-2 and V is TRBV5-4; 7 bases are a match to TRBD1. The receptor was derived from a human donor who had recovered from COVID-19. CDR3 nucleotide sequence: TGTGCCAGCAGCCAGACAGGGAGGTATGGCTACACCTTC. Translated, it gives CASSQTGRYGYTF.